This TCR beta chain derives from a study of blood T cells in healthy people across ages. Concerning this clonotype itself: Its antigen remains unidentified.

General study findings and limits: Total diversity from one million sequenced T cells was likely underestimated. Diversity of TCR beta per million T cells declined in a roughly linear way with age.

Whenever a sample was processed, at least 7 million PBMCs were isolated. A second 7 to 11 cycle PCR used barcoded and J-beta primers. Each cDNA molecule was tagged by a template-switch adaptor with 12 random nucleotides. TCRdb reprocessed the 5' RACE reads with MiXCR, giving one entry per CDR3 protein. Found here are hundreds of thousands of distinct CDR3 sequences, roughly 20% of them singletons; the top ten hold roughly 3.4%. Trimming stripped 7 bases from V and 8 bases from J, with 23 bases between. In germline, CDR1 is SGHTA, CDR2 FQGNSA. This CDR3 region has 15 residues. Sequencing used blood. The chain couples TRBV7-2 to TRBJ1-2; D gene unclear. This clonotype was obtained from an older man in good health. The chain's CDR3 is CASTPRGRGSYGYTF. The DNA for the CDR3 is TGTGCCAGCACCCCACGCGGCCGTGGAAGCTACGGCTACACCTTC.